This TCR beta chain originates from a study of blood T cell repertoires in COVID-19. Study-level background: The analysed material was cDNA or gDNA that came from T cells, B-cell-depleted T cells, or PBMCs.

In the study's own analysis: Amplification of reference gene primers was used by the study to estimate nucleated cell counts. Measured with immunoSEQ multiplex PCR; TCRdb has only the in-frame clones, and not every one. That table supplies the V and J calls and clone size; D and trimming were determined from the DNA. The data hold over 100,000 clones, with about 89% observed a single time. Losses at the gene ends were 6 bases for V and 0 bases for J; bases not matched to a gene: 4. The CDR3 sequence is 15 residues long. Germline CDR1 and CDR2: MNHEY and SVGAGI. The receptor comes from a human donor with acute or convalescent COVID-19. The donor label of this sample is uncertain. V is TRBV6-5 and J is TRBJ2-2, with 7 bases that match TRBD1. Material for sequencing was peripheral blood. CDR3 region: CASSRGSSNTGELFF. DNA of the CDR3: TGTGCCAGCAGCAGGGGGAGTTCGAACACCGGGGAGCTGTTTTTT.